This T cell receptor (beta chain) appears in the sequencing data of a study of early T cells in non-severe SARS-CoV-2 infection. Study results and caveats: VDJdb matching favored anti-spike CD8 responses, missing private and CD4 specificities.

This clonotype came up many times. Its antigen remains unknown. Each single cDNA molecule received a unique molecular identifier. TCRdb re-called the 5' RACE reads through MiXCR, storing one row per CDR3 protein. This sample yields around 70,000 distinct CDR3 sequences, of which about 12% are seen a single time; around 4% belongs to the top ten. This CDR3 is 12 amino acids long. In germline, CDR1 is LGHNT, CDR2 FRNRAP. The V end was cut by 7 bases, the J end by 4 bases, with 10 bases between. The rearrangement links TRBV12-5 to TRBJ1-1; no clear D. The clonotype was recovered from an adult who was a healthcare worker with PCR-confirmed SARS-CoV-2 infection or an uninfected control (not recorded which). Specimen: whole blood. CDR3 region: CASAGTGTEAFF. CDR3 coding DNA: TGTGCTAGTGCAGGAACCGGCACTGAAGCTTTCTTT.